This record covers a single TCR beta chain. This entry is derived from a study of PD-1 blockade in classical Hodgkin lymphoma. Profiled with immunoSEQ multiplex PCR; TCRdb holds only in-frame clones, not every one. Counted here are over 85,000 clones, around 81% occurring once; the ten biggest clones make up around 17%. Every patient experienced relapse after autologous stem cell transplantation, and brentuximab vedotin exposure varied. The V gene's germline CDR1 is LGHNT and CDR2 FRNRAP. Between the trimmed V and J ends, which lost 2 bases and 4 bases, there was a span of 8 bases. The CDR3 sequence is 13 residues long.

The chain carries TRBV12-5 and TRBJ2-5; unclear D gene. Sample: peripheral blood mononuclear cells (PBMCs), taken before the second cycle of nivolumab. This TCR came from a human donor with classical Hodgkin lymphoma. The CDR3 DNA sequence: TGTGCTAGTGGTTTGTCCTCCGGAGAGACCCAGTACTTC. Protein sequence: CASGLSSGETQYF.